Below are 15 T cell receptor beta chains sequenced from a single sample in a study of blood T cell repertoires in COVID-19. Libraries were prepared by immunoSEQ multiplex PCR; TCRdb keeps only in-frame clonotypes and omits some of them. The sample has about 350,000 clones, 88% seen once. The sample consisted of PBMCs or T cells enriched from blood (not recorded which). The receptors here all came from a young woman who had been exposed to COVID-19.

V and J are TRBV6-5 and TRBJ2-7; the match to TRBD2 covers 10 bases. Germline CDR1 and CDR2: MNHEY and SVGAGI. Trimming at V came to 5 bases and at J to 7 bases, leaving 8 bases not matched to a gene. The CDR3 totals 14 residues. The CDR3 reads CASSRTSGLSEQYF. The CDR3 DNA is TGTGCCAGCAGTCGGACTAGCGGACTGTCGGAGCAGTACTTC.

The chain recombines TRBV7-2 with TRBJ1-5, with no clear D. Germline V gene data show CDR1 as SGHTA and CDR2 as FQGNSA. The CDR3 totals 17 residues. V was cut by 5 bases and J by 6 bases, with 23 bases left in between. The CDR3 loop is CASSPGLGETNRQPQHF. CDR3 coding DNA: TGTGCCAGCAGCCCCGGTTTGGGTGAAACTAATCGTCAGCCCCAGCATTTT.

The CDR3 here is CASSLGQLGQPNQPQHF. In DNA form, the CDR3 reads TGTGCCAGCAGCTTAGGCCAGTTGGGACAGCCGAATCAGCCCCAGCATTTT. The rearrangement links TRBV7-2 to TRBJ1-5; 7 bases line up with TRBD1. From germline, CDR1 is SGHTA and CDR2 FQGNSA. The V and J ends lost 1 base and 4 bases, in that order; junction bases with no gene match: 10. This CDR3 contains 17 residues.

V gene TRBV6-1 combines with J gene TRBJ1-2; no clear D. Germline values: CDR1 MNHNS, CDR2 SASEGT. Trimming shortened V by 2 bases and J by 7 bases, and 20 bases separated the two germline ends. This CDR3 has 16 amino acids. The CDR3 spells CASSELSIEQSVGYTF. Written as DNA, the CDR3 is TGTGCCAGCAGTGAATTAAGCATTGAGCAAAGTGTTGGCTACACCTTC.

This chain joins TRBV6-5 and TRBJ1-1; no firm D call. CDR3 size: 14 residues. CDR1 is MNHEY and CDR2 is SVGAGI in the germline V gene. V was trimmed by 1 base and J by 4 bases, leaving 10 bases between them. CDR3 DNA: TGTGCCAGCAGTTACTTCGGGGTGAGCACTGAAGCTTTCTTT. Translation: CASSYFGVSTEAFF.

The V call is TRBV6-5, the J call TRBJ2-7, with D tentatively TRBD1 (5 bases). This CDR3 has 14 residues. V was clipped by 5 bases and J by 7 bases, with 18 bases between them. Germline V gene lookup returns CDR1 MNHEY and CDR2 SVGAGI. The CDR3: CASSSPRVPGEQYF. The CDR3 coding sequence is TGTGCCAGCAGTAGCCCCAGGGTCCCCGGGGAGCAGTACTTC.

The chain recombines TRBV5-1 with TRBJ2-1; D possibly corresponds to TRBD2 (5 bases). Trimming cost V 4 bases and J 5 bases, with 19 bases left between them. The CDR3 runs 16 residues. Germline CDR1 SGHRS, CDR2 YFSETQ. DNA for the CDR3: TGCGCCAGCAGCCGCGGGCCACTAGGATTCAACAATGAGCAGTTCTTC. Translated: CASSRGPLGFNNEQFF.

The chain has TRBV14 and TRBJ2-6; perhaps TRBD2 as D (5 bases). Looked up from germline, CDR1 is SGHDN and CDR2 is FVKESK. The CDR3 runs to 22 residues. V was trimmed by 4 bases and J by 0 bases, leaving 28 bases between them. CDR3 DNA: TGTGCCAGCAGCCTCCACTGGGAGACCGGGCCAGTACATAGCTCTGGGGCCAACGTCCTGACTTTC. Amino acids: CASSLHWETGPVHSSGANVLTF.

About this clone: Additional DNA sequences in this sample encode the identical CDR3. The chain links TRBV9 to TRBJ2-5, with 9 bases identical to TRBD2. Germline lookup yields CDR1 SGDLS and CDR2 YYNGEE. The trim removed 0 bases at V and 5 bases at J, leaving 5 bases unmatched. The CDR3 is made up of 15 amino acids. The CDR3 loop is CASSVGAGGTETQYF. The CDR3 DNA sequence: TGTGCCAGCAGCGTAGGAGCGGGAGGTACGGAGACCCAGTACTTC.

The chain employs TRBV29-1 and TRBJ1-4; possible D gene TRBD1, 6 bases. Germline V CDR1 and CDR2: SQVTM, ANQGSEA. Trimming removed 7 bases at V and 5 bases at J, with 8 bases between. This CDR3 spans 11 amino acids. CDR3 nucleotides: TGCAGCGCCACAGGGAATGAAAAACTGTTTTTT. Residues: CSATGNEKLFF.

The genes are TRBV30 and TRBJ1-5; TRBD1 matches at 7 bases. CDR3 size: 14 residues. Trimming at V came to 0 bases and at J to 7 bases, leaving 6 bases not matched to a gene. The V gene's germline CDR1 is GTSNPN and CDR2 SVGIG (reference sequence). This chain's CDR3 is CAWSVGTVAQPQHF. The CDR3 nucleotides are TGTGCCTGGAGTGTGGGGACAGTTGCGCAGCCCCAGCATTTT.

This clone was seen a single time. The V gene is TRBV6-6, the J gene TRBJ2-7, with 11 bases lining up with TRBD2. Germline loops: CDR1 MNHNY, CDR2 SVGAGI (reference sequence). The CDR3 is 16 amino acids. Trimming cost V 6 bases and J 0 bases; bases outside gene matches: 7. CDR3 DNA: TGTGCCAGCAGCCCCGGGGGACTAGCGGCCTCCTACGAGCAGTACTTC. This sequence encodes CASSPGGLAASYEQYF.

The CDR3 nucleotides are TGTGCCAGCAGCATCGGACAGCCTGGGAAAGGGACCATATATTTT. It codes for CASSIGQPGKGTIYF. This rearrangement joins TRBV9 to TRBJ1-3, with a possible D match to TRBD1 (6 bases). This CDR3 comprises 15 residues. V was clipped by 4 bases and J by 10 bases, with 21 bases between them. CDR1 and CDR2 (germline): SGDLS, YYNGEE.

The CDR3 nucleotides are TGTGCCAGTACCCTTCTAGCGGGAGCTAGCACAGATACGCAGTATTTT. Protein sequence: CASTLLAGASTDTQYF. The chain is built from TRBV19 and TRBJ2-3; 10 nucleotides line up with TRBD2. This CDR3 comprises 16 residues. Looked up from germline, CDR1 is LNHDA and CDR2 is SQIVND (reference sequence). Trimming at V came to 7 bases and at J to 0 bases, leaving 7 bases not matched to a gene.

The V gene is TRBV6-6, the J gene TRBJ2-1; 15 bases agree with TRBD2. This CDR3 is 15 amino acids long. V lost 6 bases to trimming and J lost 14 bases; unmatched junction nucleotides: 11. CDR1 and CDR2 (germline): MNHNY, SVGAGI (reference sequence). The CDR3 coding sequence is TGTGCCAGCAGCCCCGGACTAGCGGGAGGGCCATTCGAGTTCTTC. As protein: CASSPGLAGGPFEFF.